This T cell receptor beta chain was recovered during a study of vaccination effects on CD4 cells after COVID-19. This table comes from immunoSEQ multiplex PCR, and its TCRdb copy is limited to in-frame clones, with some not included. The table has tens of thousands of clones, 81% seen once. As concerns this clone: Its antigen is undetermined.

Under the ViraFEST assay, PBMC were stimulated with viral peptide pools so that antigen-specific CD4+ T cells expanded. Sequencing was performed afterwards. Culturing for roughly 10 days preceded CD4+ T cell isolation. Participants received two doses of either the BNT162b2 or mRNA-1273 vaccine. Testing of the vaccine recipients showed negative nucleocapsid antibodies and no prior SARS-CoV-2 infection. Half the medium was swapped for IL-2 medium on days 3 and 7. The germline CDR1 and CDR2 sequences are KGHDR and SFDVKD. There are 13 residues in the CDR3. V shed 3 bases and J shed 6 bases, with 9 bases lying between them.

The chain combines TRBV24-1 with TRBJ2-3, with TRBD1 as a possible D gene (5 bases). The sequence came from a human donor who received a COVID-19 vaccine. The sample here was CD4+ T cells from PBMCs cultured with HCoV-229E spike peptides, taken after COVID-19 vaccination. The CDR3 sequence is CATSDPKGDTQYF. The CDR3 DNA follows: TGTGCCACCAGTGATCCCAAGGGGGATACGCAGTATTTT.